This note documents a single TCR beta chain sequence. Its binding antigen is unknown. The record has no base qualities; no much larger clone is one base away. This record belongs to a study of blood T cell repertoires in COVID-19 (dated by TCRdb to 2019 to 2021). For the study in its entirety: Samples covering the acute and convalescent phases of COVID-19 were provided by collaborators in the United States, Italy and Spain. The material from the prospective study consisted of cDNA or gDNA derived from T cells, B-cell-depleted T cells, or PBMCs. Subjects who had been exposed to COVID-19, were actively infected with it, or had recovered from it provided the deeply sampled blood TCRbeta repertoires that made up the dataset. The repertoires were made available in a free public database intended to serve as a resource for research on the immune response to SARS-CoV-2. The samples were drawn from the first 160 participants of the ongoing ImmuneRACE study and from 1,254 subjects provided by 6 global collaborators. Sample metadata almost always included a de-identified subject ID, COVID-19 status, age in years and sex. Where available, HLA class I and class II types were obtained from metadata supplied by the sample provider rather than from assay-based typing. The paper's findings and limits, for the study overall: The amount of clinical and demographic metadata varied by source and participant and was provided uncurated.

The immunoSEQ Assay, a bias-controlled multiplex PCR, was used to amplify TCRbeta CDR3 regions from genomic DNA. The published analysis was carried out like this. The number of nucleated cells in each sample was estimated from the amplification of reference gene primers within the assay. To quantify the absolute abundance of each unique TCRbeta CDR3 rearrangement, sequence reads were collapsed and filtered. For each sample, productive Simpson clonality was calculated by taking the square root of Simpson's diversity index across productive rearrangements. The table comes from immuneACCESS by way of TCRdb, which keeps in-frame sequences with V and J called. Part of the clones is missing from these tables; in studies checked, under half for an unresolved V gene and the rest for unknown reasons. V, J and clone size reflect that table, while D and trimming were determined from the DNA. The sample table holds over 100,000 clones, of which 81% were seen once. The ten largest clones represent 8% to 13% of the sample.

Whole blood was collected in K2EDTA tubes by collaborating institutions according to the institutions' own protocols. For TCRbeta analysis, collaborators shipped samples in one of three forms: frozen whole blood, isolated PBMCs, or DNA extracted from either of those sample types. CDR1 is given as DFQATT and CDR2 as SNEGSKA, both from the germline V gene (reference sequence). Including the terminal cysteine and phenylalanine, the CDR3 comprises 15 residues. Only CDR3 DNA remains: 45 bases, in frame from the first base. V is shortened by 3 bases, J by 3 bases, and the region joining them spans 12 bases.

The receptor comes from a human donor in a cohort sampled during active COVID-19. Sequencing was carried out using peripheral blood. The rearranged segments are TRBV20-1 and TRBJ2-6; TRBD1 is a possible D gene, resting on 5 matching bases. Here is the DNA: TGCAGTGCTAGTAAGGGGTTCATTGGGGCCAACGTCCTGACTTTC. Its translation is CSASKGFIGANVLTF.